This record looks at one T cell receptor (beta chain) sequence and its context. Trimming left V 4 bases short and J 5 bases short, with 5 bases between. There are 11 residues in the CDR3. The germline V gene encodes CDR1 LNHNV and CDR2 YYDKDF (reference sequence). Using a J-beta primer mix together with a sample-barcoded 5' primer, a second PCR was run for about 7 to 12 cycles. TCRdb re-called the 5' RACE reads with MiXCR, one entry per CDR3 protein. The data show about 800,000 distinct CDR3 sequences, 58% seen once. The data originate from a study of blood T cells in healthy people across ages. Material: blood. V usage is TRBV15 and J usage is TRBJ1-2, with D unclear. The source of this sequence is a man aged 25-45 years in good health. CDR3 region: CATSNWYGYTF. For the CDR3, the DNA is TGTGCCACCAGCAATTGGTATGGCTACACCTTC.